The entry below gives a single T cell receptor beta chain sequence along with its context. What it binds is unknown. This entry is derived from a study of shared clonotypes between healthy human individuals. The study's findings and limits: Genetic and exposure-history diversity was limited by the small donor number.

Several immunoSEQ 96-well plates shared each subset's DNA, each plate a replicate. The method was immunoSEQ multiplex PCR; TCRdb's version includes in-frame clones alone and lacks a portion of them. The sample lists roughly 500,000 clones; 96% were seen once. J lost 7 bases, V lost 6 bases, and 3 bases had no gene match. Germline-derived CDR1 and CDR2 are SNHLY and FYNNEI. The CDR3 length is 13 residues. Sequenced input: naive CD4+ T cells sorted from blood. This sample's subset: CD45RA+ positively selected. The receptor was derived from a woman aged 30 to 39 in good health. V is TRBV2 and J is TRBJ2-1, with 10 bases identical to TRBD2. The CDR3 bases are TGTGCCAGCAGCGGGGGACTAGCGAATGAGCAGTTCTTC. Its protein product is CASSGGLANEQFF. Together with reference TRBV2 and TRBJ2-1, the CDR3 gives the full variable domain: EPEVTQTPSHQVTQMGQEVILRCVPISNHLYFYWYRQILGQKVEFLVSFYNNEISEKSEIFDDQFSVERPDGSNFTLKIRSTKLEDSAMYFCASSGGLANEQFFGPGTRLTVL.